The rows below give T cell receptor beta chains drawn from one sample of a study of blood T cell repertoires in COVID-19. Assay used: immunoSEQ multiplex PCR; TCRdb lists only in-frame clones, some missing. The profile shows about 89,000 clones, nearly 95% of them singletons. The specimen was peripheral blood. The source of these receptors is a human donor with active COVID-19. The donor label of this sample is uncertain. Each CDR3 is given with its conserved first and last residue. D genes are given only for firm matches. Size is omitted from some rows. Given values are once, few, many or a class for expanded clones.

j_call d_call clone_size v_call cdr3_aa cdr3_nt
TRBJ2-2 - - TRBV18 CASSPPPELNTGELFF TGTGCCAGCTCTCCCCCACCCGAGCTAAACACCGGGGAGCTGTTTTTT
TRBJ2-7 TRBD2 - TRBV11-2 CASRTSGRKQYF TGTGCCAGCCGGACTAGCGGGAGGAAGCAGTACTTC
TRBJ2-1 - - TRBV4-3 CASSQDQRRIGPMGYNEQFF TGCGCCAGCAGCCAAGATCAGCGGAGAATTGGGCCTATGGGGTACAATGAGCAGTTCTTC
TRBJ2-1 - - TRBV7-8 CASTLPRRLGGEQFF TGTGCCAGCACCCTACCCCGAAGATTAGGGGGTGAGCAGTTCTTC
TRBJ2-7 - once TRBV7-8 CASSLGGGPYEQYF TGTGCCAGCAGCTTAGGGGGGGGGCCCTACGAGCAGTACTTC
TRBJ2-7 - - TRBV28 CASSLVGAYEQYF TGTGCCAGCAGTTTGGTAGGAGCCTACGAGCAGTACTTC
TRBJ2-4 - - TRBV6-2/TRBV6-3 CASSPGTEGPGNIQYF TGTGCCAGCAGTCCCGGGACGGAGGGGCCTGGGAACATTCAGTACTTC
TRBJ1-5 - - TRBV6-5 CASGGGPGGNQPQHF TGTGCCAGCGGGGGGGGCCCTGGTGGCAATCAGCCCCAGCATTTT
TRBJ2-7 - - TRBV5-1 CASQGTPGEQYF TGCGCCAGTCAAGGCACGCCGGGGGAGCAGTACTTC
TRBJ2-7 - - TRBV19 CASSPKRGRGWYEQYF TGTGCCAGTAGTCCAAAAAGAGGTCGGGGTTGGTACGAGCAGTACTTC
TRBJ1-2 - - TRBV28 CASSPPANYGYTF TGTGCCAGCAGCCCCCCAGCTAACTATGGCTACACCTTC
TRBJ1-5 - - TRBV2 CASASSGVNQPQHF TGTGCCAGCGCCAGTTCGGGGGTCAATCAGCCCCAGCATTTT
TRBJ2-7 TRBD1 - TRBV7-9 CASSASGTAPYEQYF TGTGCCAGCAGCGCATCAGGGACAGCCCCCTACGAGCAGTACTTC
TRBJ1-1 TRBD1 - TRBV9 CASSASGTGVSSTEAFF TGTGCCAGCAGCGCTTCCGGGACAGGGGTTTCGAGCACTGAAGCTTTCTTT
TRBJ2-7 - - TRBV5-6 CASRSTHTYEQYF TGTGCCAGCAGAAGCACCCATACCTACGAGCAGTACTTC
TRBJ2-1 - - TRBV7-9 CASSLASGHTYNEQFF TGTGCCAGCAGCTTAGCGTCGGGACATACCTACAATGAGCAGTTCTTC